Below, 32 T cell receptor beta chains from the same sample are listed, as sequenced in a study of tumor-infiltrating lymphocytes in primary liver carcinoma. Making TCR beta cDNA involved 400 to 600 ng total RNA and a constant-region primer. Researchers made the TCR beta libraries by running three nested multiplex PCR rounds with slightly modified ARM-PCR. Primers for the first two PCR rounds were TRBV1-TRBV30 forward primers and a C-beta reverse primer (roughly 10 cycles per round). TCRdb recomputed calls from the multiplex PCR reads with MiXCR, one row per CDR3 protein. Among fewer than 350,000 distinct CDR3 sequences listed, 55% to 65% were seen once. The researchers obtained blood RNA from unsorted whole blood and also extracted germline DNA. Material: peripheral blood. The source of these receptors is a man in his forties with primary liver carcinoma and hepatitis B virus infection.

The CDR3, as DNA: TGTGCCAGCGGCCGTCCAGAGGATTGGAGCTATGGCTACACCTTC. Its translation: CASGRPEDWSYGYTF. The V gene is TRBV6-2 or TRBV6-3, the J gene TRBJ1-2, with unresolved D. CDR3 size: 15 residues. Between the trimmed V and J ends, which lost 8 bases and 4 bases, there was a span of 20 bases. Germline CDR1 reads MNHEY; CDR2 reads SVGEGT.

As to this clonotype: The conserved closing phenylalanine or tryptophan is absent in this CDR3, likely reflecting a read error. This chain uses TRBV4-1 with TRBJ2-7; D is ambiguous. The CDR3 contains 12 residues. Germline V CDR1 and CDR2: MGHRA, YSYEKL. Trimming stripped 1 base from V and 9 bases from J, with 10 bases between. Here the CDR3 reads CASSQAPFGQYL. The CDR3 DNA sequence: TGCGCCAGCAGCCAAGCTCCCTTCGGGCAGTACTTA.

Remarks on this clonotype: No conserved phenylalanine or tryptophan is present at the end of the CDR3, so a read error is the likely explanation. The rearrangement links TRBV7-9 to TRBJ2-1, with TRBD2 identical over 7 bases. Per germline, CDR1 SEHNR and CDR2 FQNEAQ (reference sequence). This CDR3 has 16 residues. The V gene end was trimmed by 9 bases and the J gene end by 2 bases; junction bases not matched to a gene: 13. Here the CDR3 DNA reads TGTGCCAGTAACTCCTGGGGGGGAGGTGCCTACAATGAGCAGTTCCAC. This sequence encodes CASNSWGGGAYNEQFH.

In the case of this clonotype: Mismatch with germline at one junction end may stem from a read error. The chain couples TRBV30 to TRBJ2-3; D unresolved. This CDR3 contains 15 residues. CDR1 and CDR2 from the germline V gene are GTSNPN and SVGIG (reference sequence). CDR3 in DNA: TGTGTCTGGAGTGTTGTTGACCGTAGCACAGATACGCAGTATTTT. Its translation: CVWSVVDRSTDTQYF.

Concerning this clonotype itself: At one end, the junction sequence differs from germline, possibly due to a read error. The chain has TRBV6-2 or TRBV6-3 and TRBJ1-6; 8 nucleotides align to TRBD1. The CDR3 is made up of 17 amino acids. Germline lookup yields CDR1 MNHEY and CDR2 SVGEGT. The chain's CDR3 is CASSHSGTGGFGSLLHF. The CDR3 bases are TGTGCCAGCAGCCACTCCGGGACAGGAGGATTCGGATCACTCCTCCACTTT.

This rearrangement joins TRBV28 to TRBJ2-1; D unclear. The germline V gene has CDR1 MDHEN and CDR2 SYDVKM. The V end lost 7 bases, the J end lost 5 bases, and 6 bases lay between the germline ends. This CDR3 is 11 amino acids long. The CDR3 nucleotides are TGTGCCAGCATCTGGGACAATGAGCAGTTCTTC. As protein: CASIWDNEQFF.

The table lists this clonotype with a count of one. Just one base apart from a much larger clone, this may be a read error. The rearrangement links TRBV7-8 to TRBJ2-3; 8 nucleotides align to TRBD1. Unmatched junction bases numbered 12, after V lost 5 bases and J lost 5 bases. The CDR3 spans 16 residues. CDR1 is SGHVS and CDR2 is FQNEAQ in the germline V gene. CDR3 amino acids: CASSTHGRTGKDTQYF. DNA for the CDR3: TGTGCCAGCAGCACCCACGGTCGGACAGGGAAAGATACGCAGTATTTT. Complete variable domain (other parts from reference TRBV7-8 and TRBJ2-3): GAGVSQSPRYKVAKRGQDVALRCDPISGHVSLFWYQQALGQGPEFLTYFQNEAQLDKSGLPSDRFFAERPEGSVSTLKIQRTQQEDSAVYLCASSTHGRTGKDTQYFGPGTRLTVL.

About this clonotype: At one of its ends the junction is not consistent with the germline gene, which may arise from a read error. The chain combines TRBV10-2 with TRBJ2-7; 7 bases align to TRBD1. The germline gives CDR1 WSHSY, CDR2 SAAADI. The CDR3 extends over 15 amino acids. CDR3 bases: TGCCCCAGCAGCCACACAGGGGCCATCGCCTACGAGCAGTACTTC. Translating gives CPSSHTGAIAYEQYF.

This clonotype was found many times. CDR3 DNA: TGTGCCAGCAGCCAGGGACTAGCTTACGAGCAGTACTTC. As protein: CASSQGLAYEQYF. The chain has TRBV6-2 or TRBV6-3 and TRBJ2-7; 9 nucleotides agree with TRBD2. Trimming took 6 bases from V and 4 from J; bases not matched to a gene: 4. CDR1 and CDR2 (germline): MNHEY, SVGEGT. The CDR3 covers 13 residues.

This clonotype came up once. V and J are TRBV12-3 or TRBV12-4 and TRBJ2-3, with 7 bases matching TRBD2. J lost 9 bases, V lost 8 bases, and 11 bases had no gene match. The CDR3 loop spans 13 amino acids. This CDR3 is CASCPPTSTTQYF. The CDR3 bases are TGTGCCAGCTGTCCCCCGACTAGCACCACGCAGTATTTT.

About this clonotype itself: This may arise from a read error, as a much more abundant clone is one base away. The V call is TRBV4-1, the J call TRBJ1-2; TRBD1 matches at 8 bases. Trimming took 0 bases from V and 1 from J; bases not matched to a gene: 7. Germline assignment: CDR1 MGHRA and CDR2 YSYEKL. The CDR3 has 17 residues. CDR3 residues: CASSQDGQGANNYGYTF. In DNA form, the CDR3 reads TGCGCCAGCAGCCAAGATGGGCAGGGGGCTAATAACTATGGCTACACCTTC.

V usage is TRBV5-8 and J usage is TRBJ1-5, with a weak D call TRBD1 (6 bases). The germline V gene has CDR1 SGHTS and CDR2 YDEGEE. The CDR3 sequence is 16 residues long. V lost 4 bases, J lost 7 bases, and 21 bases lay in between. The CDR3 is CASSQDGRGWGQPQHF. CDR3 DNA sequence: TGTGCCAGCAGCCAGGACGGCAGGGGATGGGGACAGCCCCAGCATTTT.

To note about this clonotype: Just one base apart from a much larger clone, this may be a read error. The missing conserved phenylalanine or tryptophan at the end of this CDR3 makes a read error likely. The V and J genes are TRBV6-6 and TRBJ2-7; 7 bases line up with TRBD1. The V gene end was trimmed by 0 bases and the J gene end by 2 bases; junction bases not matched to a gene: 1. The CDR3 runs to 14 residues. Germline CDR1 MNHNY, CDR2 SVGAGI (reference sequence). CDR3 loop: CASSYSDRAYEQYI. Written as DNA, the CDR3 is TGTGCCAGCAGTTACTCTGACAGGGCCTACGAGCAGTACATC.

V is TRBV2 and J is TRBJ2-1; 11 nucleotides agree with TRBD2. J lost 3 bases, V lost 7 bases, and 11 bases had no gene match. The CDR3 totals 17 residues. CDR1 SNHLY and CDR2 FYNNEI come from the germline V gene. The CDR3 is CASKSSGTSGNYNEQFF. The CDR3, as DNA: TGTGCCAGCAAGTCAAGCGGGACTAGCGGTAACTACAATGAGCAGTTCTTC.

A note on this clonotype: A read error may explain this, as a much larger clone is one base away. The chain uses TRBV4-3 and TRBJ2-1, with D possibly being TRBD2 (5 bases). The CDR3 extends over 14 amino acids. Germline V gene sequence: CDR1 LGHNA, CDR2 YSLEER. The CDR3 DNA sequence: TGCGCCAGCAGCCCTCGCGGGCGGCTCAATAAGCAGTTCTTC. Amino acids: CASSPRGRLNKQFF.

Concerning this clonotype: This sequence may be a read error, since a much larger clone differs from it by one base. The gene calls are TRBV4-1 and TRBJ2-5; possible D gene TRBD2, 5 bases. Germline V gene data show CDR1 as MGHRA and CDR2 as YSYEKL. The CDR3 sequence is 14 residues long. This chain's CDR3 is CASGQNPGGETQYF. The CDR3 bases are TGCGCCAGCGGCCAAAATCCCGGCGGGGAGACCCAGTACTTC.

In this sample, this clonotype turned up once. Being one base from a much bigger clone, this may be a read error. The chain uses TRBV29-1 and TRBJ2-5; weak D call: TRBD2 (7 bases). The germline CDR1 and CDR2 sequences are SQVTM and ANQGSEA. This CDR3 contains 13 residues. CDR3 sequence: CSAQGGVRETHYF. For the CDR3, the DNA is TGCAGCGCCCAAGGGGGGGTCCGAGAGACCCATTACTTC.

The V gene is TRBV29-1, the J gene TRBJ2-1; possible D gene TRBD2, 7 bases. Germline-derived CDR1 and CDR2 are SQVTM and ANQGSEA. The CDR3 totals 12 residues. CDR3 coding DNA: TGCAGTCTTGAGGGGGGAGGGCGCGAGCAGTTCTTC. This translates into CSLEGGGREQFF.

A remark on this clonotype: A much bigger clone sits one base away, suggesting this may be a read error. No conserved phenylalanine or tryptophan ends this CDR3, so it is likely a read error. The CDR3 reads CASTNGGEQFS. For the CDR3, the DNA is TGTGCCAGCACCAATGGAGGAGAGCAGTTCTCC. The chain couples TRBV6-2 or TRBV6-3 to TRBJ2-1; maybe TRBD2 (5 bases). Deletions cut 7 bases from V and 10 bases from J, with 11 bases between. This CDR3 spans 11 amino acids. The germline gives CDR1 MNHEY, CDR2 SVGEGT.

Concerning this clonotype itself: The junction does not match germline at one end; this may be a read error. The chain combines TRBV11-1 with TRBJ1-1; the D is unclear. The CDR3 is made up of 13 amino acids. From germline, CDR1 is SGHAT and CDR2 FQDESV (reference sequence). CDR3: CASSLHLNSEVFF. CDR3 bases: TGTGCCAGCAGCTTGCATTTGAACAGTGAAGTTTTCTTT. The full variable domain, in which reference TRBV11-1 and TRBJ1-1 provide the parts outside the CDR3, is EAEVAQSPRYKITEKSQAVAFWCDPISGHATLYWYRQILGQGPELLVQFQDESVVDDSQLPKDRFSAERLKGVDSTLKIQPAELGDSAMYLCASSLHLNSEVFFGQGTRLTVV.

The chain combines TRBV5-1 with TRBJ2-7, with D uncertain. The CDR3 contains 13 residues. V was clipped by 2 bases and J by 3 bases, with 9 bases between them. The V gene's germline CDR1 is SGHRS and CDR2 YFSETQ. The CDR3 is CASSFTGDYEQYF. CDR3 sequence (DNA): TGCGCCAGCAGCTTCACTGGGGACTACGAGCAGTACTTC.

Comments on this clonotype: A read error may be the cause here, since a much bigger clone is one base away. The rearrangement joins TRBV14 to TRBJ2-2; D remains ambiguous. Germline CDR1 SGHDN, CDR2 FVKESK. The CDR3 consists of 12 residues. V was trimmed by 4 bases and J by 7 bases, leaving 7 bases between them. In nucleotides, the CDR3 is TGTGCCAGCAGCCTTCGGAACGGGGAGCTGTTTTTT. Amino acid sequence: CASSLRNGELFF. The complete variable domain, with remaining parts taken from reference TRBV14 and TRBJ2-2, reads EAGVTQFPSHSVIEKGQTVTLRCDPISGHDNLYWYRRVMGKEIKFLLHFVKESKQDESGMPNNRFLAERTGGTYSTLKVQPAELEDSGVYFCASSLRNGELFFGEGSRLTVL.

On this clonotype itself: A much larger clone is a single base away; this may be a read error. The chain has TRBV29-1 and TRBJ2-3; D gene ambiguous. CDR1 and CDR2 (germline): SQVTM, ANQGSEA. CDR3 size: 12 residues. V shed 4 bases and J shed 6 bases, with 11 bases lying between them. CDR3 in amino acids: CSVGRTGDTQYF. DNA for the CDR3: TGCAGCGTTGGGCGTACCGGGGATACGCAGTATTTT.

DNA for the CDR3: TGCGCCAGCAGCTTGAGGGACTTCAGCTATGAGCAGTTCTTC. Translation gives CASSLRDFSYEQFF. This chain uses TRBV5-1 with TRBJ2-1; TRBD2 might be the D (6 bases). In germline, CDR1 is SGHRS, CDR2 YFSETQ. CDR3 size: 14 residues. V gave up 1 base and J gave up 8 bases, with 13 bases separating them.

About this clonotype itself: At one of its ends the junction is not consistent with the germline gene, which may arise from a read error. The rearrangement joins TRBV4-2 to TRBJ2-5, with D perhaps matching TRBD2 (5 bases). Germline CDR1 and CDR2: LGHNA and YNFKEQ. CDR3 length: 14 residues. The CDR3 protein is CANSQEGSLEAQYF. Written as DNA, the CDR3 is TGTGCCAACAGCCAGGAAGGCTCCCTGGAGGCCCAGTACTTC.

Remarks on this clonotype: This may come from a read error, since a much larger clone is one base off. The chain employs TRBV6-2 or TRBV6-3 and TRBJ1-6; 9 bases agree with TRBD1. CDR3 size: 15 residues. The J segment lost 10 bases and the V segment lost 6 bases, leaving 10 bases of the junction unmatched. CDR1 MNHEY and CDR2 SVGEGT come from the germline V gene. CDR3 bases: TGTGCCAGCAGCTTCCCGACAGGGGGTTGCTCACCCCTCCACTTT. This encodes CASSFPTGGCSPLHF.

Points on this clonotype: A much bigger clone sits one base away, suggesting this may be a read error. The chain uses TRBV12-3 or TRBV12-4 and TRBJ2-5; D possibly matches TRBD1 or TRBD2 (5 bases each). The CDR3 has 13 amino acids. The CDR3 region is CASIPSGLGTQCF. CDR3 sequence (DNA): TGTGCCAGCATCCCCTCGGGGTTGGGGACCCAGTGCTTC.

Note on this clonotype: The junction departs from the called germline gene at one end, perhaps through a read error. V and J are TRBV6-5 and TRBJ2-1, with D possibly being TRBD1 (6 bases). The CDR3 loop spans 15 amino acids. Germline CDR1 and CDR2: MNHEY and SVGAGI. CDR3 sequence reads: CASSYLDRRRNEQFF. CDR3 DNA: TGTGCTAGCAGTTACCTGGACAGAAGGCGCAATGAGCAGTTCTTC.

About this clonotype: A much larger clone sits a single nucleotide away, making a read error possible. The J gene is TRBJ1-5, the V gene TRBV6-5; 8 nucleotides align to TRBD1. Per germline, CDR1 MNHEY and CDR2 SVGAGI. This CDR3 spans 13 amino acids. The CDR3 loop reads CACRDRGGQPQHF. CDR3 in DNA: TGTGCCTGCAGAGACAGGGGAGGTCAGCCCCAGCATTTT.

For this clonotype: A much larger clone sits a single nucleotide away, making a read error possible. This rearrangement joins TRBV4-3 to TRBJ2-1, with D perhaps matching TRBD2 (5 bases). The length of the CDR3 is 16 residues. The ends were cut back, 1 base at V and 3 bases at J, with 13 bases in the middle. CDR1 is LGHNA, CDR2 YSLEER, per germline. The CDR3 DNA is TGCGCCAGCAGCCAAGCCTCTAGCACCAACTACAATGAGCAGTTCTTC. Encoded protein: CASSQASSTNYNEQFF.

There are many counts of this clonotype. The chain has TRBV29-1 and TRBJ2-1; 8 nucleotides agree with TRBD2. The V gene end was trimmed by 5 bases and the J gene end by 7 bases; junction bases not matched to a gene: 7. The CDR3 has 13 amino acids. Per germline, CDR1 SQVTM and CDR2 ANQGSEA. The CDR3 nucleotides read TGCAGCGTTTTTAGCGGGGACCGGAATGAGCAGTTCTTC. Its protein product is CSVFSGDRNEQFF.

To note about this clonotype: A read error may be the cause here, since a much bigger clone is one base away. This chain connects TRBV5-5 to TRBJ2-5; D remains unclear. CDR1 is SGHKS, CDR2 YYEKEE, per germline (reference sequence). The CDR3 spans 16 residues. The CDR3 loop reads CASSHLANGPQEIQYF. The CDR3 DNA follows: TGTGCCAGCAGCCATTTGGCCAACGGGCCCCAAGAGATCCAGTACTTC.